This T cell receptor (beta chain) was documented in a study of blood T cells in healthy people across ages. A second 7 to 11 cycle PCR used barcoded and J-beta primers. TCRdb itself ran the 5' RACE reads through MiXCR, one entry per CDR3 protein. Of about 1.4 million distinct CDR3 sequences in the sample, 59% were seen once. The CDR3 consists of 13 residues. V was trimmed by 0 bases and J by 3 bases, leaving 5 bases between them. Germline V gives CDR1 LNHNV, CDR2 YYDKDF (reference sequence). Input material: blood. This chain uses TRBV15 with TRBJ1-2; D uncertain. The clonotype was recovered from a man younger than 35 in good health. The DNA for the CDR3 is TGTGCCACCAGCAGAGACCGATACTATGGCTACACCTTC. It yields the protein CATSRDRYYGYTF.